This TCR beta chain was captured in a study of T cells in Graves' hyperthyroidism and ophthalmopathy. Findings and limits, study-wide: The model identified upcoming ophthalmopathy a median 6.5 months ahead of onset. Ophthalmopathy and stable hyperthyroidism were told apart by a 13 V-J model.

This clonotype was picked up a small number of times. Its antigen is currently unknown. RNA transcripts provided the source from which TCR beta CDR3 regions were amplified. HTBI primers drove first-round RT-PCR of the TCR CDR3. TCRdb independently ran MiXCR on the multiplex PCR reads; one entry per CDR3 protein. In the table there are approximately 600,000 distinct CDR3 sequences, around 20% of which are singletons. Researchers barred patients who had uncontrolled infection, other autoimmune disease, pregnancy or lactation. Diagnosing involved the use of clinical symptoms, serum thyroxine and TRAb, thyroid ultrasound and orbital computed tomography. The germline V gene encodes CDR1 SEHNR and CDR2 FQNEAQ (reference sequence). V dropped 5 bases and J dropped 0 bases, with 11 bases sitting between them. The CDR3 contains 15 residues.

The TCR sequence derives from a man aged 25-45 years with Graves' ophthalmopathy. Sample: blood. The J gene is TRBJ2-1, the V gene TRBV7-9; D is unresolved. CDR3 sequence reads: CASSLQPSSYNEQFF. DNA of the CDR3: TGTGCCAGCAGCCTACAACCGAGCTCCTACAATGAGCAGTTCTTC. The full variable domain, rest sourced from reference TRBV7-9 and TRBJ2-1, is DTGVSQNPRHKITKRGQNVTFRCDPISEHNRLYWYRQTLGQGPEFLTYFQNEAQLEKSRLLSDRFSAERPKGSFSTLEIQRTEQGDSAMYLCASSLQPSSYNEQFFGPGTRLTVL.